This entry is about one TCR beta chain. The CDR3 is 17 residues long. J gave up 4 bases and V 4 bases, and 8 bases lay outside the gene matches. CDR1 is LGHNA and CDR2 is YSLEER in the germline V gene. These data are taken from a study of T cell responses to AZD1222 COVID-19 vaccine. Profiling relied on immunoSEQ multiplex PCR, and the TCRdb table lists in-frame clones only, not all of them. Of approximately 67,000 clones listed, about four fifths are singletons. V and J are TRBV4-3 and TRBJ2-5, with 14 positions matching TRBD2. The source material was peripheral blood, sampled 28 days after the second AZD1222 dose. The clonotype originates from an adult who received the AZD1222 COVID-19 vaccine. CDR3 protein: CASSLRLAGGRGETQYF. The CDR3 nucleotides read TGCGCCAGCAGCCTTCGACTAGCGGGGGGGCGTGGAGAGACCCAGTACTTC.